This T cell receptor beta chain was found in a study of blood T cells in healthy people across ages. Study background: About one barcoded beta molecule per two T cells was the capture yield of template switching.

The CDR3 consists of 14 residues. The germline gives CDR1 MDHEN, CDR2 SYDVKM. The V end lost 1 base, the J end lost 5 bases, and 11 bases lay between the germline ends. The second PCR ran about 6 to 12 cycles with a sample-barcoded 5' primer and J-beta primers. TCRdb passed the 5' RACE reads through MiXCR, listing each CDR3 protein once. The sample yields about 2 million distinct CDR3 sequences, just under 50% seen once. In its sample, this clonotype was seen a few times. The chain is built from TRBV28 and TRBJ2-5; weak D call: TRBD2 (6 bases). Sequenced input: blood. The receptor's source is a woman aged 35 to 49 in good health. The CDR3 loop is CASSLLGGTETQYF. The CDR3 nucleotides are TGTGCCAGCAGTTTATTGGGGGGTACCGAGACCCAGTACTTC.